The rows below give T cell receptor beta chains drawn from one sample of a study of blood T cell repertoires in COVID-19. TCRdb's table, derived via immunoSEQ multiplex PCR, lists solely in-frame clones and lacks some. The sample has 200,000 to 250,000 clones; about 88% are singletons. Input material: peripheral blood. The receptors here all came from a man between 35 and 55 years old with acute or convalescent COVID-19. Both conserved end residues are part of each CDR3. The order of the fields is V gene, J gene, D gene, CDR3 protein, CDR3 DNA. A D gene is named only where the DNA matches it firmly.

>TRBV7-9|TRBJ2-7|.
CASSLAEGGVSYEQYF
TGTGCCAGCAGCTTAGCGGAGGGGGGGGTCTCCTACGAGCAGTACTTC
>TRBV5-1|TRBJ1-3|.
CASSLERGTIYF
TGCGCCAGCAGCTTGGAAAGGGGCACCATATATTTT
>TRBV4-3|TRBJ2-3|TRBD2
CASSQASGGARDTQYF
TGCGCCAGCAGTCAAGCGTCGGGGGGGGCAAGGGATACGCAGTATTTT
>TRBV5-6|TRBJ2-7|TRBD2
CASSVAGGDVYEQYF
TGTGCCAGCAGCGTTGCGGGGGGCGACGTGTACGAGCAGTACTTC
>TRBV6-5|TRBJ1-2|TRBD1
CASRGDGTGLDGYTF
TGTGCCAGCAGGGGGGACGGGACAGGGCTAGATGGCTACACCTTC
>TRBV6-2/TRBV6-3|TRBJ1-1|.
CASSYGSKGQRAFF
TGTGCCAGCAGTTACGGGTCGAAGGGACAAAGAGCTTTCTTT
>TRBV6-5|TRBJ2-7|TRBD2
CASSSWGGYEQYF
TGTGCCAGCAGCTCTTGGGGGGGGTACGAGCAGTACTTC
>TRBV18|TRBJ1-1|.
CASSPGSRDEAFF
TGTGCCAGCTCACCTGGGTCGAGGGATGAAGCTTTCTTT
>TRBV2|TRBJ1-1|.
CASSESRETEAFF
TGTGCCAGCAGTGAATCCCGGGAAACTGAAGCTTTCTTT
>TRBV4-3|TRBJ2-3|.
CASSQDRRDTDTQYF
TGCGCCAGCAGCCAAGATCGGAGGGATACAGATACGCAGTATTTT
>TRBV4-2|TRBJ1-1|TRBD1
CASSQDPIRGRGLPTSTEAFF
TGTGCCAGCAGCCAAGATCCCATAAGAGGCAGGGGGCTCCCAACTTCCACTGAAGCTTTCTTT
>TRBV13|TRBJ2-7|TRBD1
CASSLTTGGYEQYF
TGTGCCAGCAGCCTAACAACAGGGGGCTACGAGCAGTACTTC
>TRBV19|TRBJ1-1|TRBD1
CASSTQGGVNTEAFF
TGTGCCAGTAGTACTCAGGGGGGCGTGAACACTGAAGCTTTCTTT
>TRBV6-5|TRBJ2-7|TRBD1
CASSSTGVYEQYF
TGCGCCAGCAGTTCCACAGGGGTTTACGAGCAGTACTTC
>TRBV15|TRBJ1-5|TRBD1
CATSRGADRVGQPQHF
TGTGCCACCAGCAGAGGAGCAGACAGGGTCGGTCAGCCCCAGCATTTT
>TRBV7-8|TRBJ1-1|.
CASSAETPGTEAFF
TGTGCCAGCAGCGCCGAAACCCCCGGCACTGAAGCTTTCTTT
>TRBV6-1|TRBJ1-2|TRBD1
CASSERDRGDGYTF
TGTGCCAGCAGTGAGCGGGACAGGGGCGACGGCTACACCTTC
>TRBV5-1|TRBJ1-1|.
CASSLDGQNTEAFF
TGCGCCAGCAGCTTAGACGGACAGAACACTGAAGCTTTCTTT
>TRBV27|TRBJ2-7|.
CASSFRGGYEQYF
TGTGCCAGCAGTTTCCGGGGTGGCTACGAGCAGTACTTC
>TRBV10-2|TRBJ2-2|TRBD2
CASTERGATGELFF
TGCGCCAGCACGGAGCGGGGGGCCACCGGGGAGCTGTTTTTT
>TRBV6-6|TRBJ1-5|.
CASSRTRSQPQHF
TGTGCCAGCAGCAGAACTCGTAGCCAGCCCCAGCATTTT
>TRBV7-2|TRBJ2-3|TRBD2
CASSLNPPTGLGITDTQYF
TGTGCCAGCAGCTTAAATCCCCCCACGGGACTAGGGATCACAGATACGCAGTATTTT